This T cell receptor beta chain was identified in a study of siplizumab effects on memory and regulatory T cells. As to this clone: The target antigen is unknown.

This table comes from immunoSEQ multiplex PCR, and its TCRdb copy is limited to in-frame clones, with some not included. The sample has approximately 100,000 clones, roughly 94% seen once. Study-wide results and limits: Alloreactive sequences that could be traced to unstimulated CD4+ memory cells showed a significant reduction under siplizumab. Among alloreactive clones, only a minor fraction mapped to unstimulated subsets. Unstimulated naive T cells seemed to show more diversity than memory cells did, and they also seemed to be among the major contributors to the alloresponse.

The material sequenced was Tregs sorted from blood. This TCR came from a human donor in good health.

The CDR3 reads CASSGGLAGAYNEQFF. The CDR3 nucleotides read TGCGCCAGCAGCGGGGGACTAGCGGGAGCCTACAATGAGCAGTTCTTC. The chain has TRBV5-1 and TRBJ2-1, with TRBD2 matching over 14 bases. CDR1 SGHRS and CDR2 YFSETQ come from the germline V gene. With 4 bases clipped from V and 2 bases from J, the junction kept 2 bases outside the gene matches. The CDR3 loop spans 16 amino acids.